The source of this TCR beta chain is a study of cytomegalovirus exposure and HLA in healthy donors (dated by TCRdb to 2017 to 2019). Turning to the overall study: According to a later analysis, the roughly 130 validation repertoires were produced on the same platform as the approximately 690 repertoires of the first cohort. The study aimed to test whether signatures of past pathogen exposure could be identified by cataloging public T cell receptors. Along with the 666-subject first cohort, a separate validation cohort of over a hundred different subjects was used. To predict cytomegalovirus infection status, the study brought together high-throughput TCR immunosequencing, statistical association of individual TCRs with disease status, and machine learning. Summary of the overall study and its limitations: In the study, 164 TCR beta chains were listed as associated with cytomegalovirus. While some public TCRs were present in many individuals, most TCR sequences turned up only very rarely across donors. In a later analysis, TCRs clustered in the first cohort were found to also tend to co-occur in the approximately 120 validation repertoires, with approximately 93% of cluster scores above 0. In vitro tests confirmed that three of the cytomegalovirus-associated TCR beta chains recognize cytomegalovirus antigens. The classifier was reported to diagnose cytomegalovirus status with high specificity and sensitivity in both the original cohort and the validation cohort. It was suggested by the authors that the approach could potentially be generalized to other disease states and immunological phenotypes. A later analysis had no HLA typing for the validation cohort, so co-occurrence there was scored across all 130 or so repertoires.

There are 14 amino acids in the CDR3, from cysteine to phenylalanine inclusive. Just CDR3 DNA is preserved here, 42 bases in frame from base 1. CDR1 and CDR2 were assigned from the germline V gene as MNHEY and SVGAGI. V is shortened by 2 bases, J by 0 bases, and the region joining them spans 6 bases. As to this clone: Its antigen is unknown. Nothing much larger sits one base from this clone, and base qualities are not available. The same CDR3 also results from other DNA sequences found in this sample.

Donors formed part of the validation cohort, which comprised over a hundred subjects and was distinct from the first cohort of under 850 subjects. To prepare the library, the immunoSEQ multiplex PCR assay was applied. The study's processing was this. A statistical classification framework was built for diagnosing cytomegalovirus status from the catalog of TCR beta chain sequences. TCRdb obtained this table from immuneACCESS and retained in-frame rearrangements with V and J assigned. These tables miss some clones; where compared with another copy, unresolved V genes account for less than half of the shortfall, and the remainder is unexplained. D and trimming were read from the DNA, whereas the V and J calls and clone size are those reported in that table. For this sample there are about 330,000 clones; roughly 88% appear just once. 0.75% to 0.85% of the sample is held by the ten biggest clonotypes.

The TCR originated in a woman younger than 30 in good health and CMV-seronegative. Sequenced input: PBMCs. The chain joins TRBV6-5 to TRBJ2-3; no D gene is confidently identified. The nucleotides are TGTGCCAGCAGTTACGGAGCTAGCACAGATACGCAGTATTTT. This yields the protein CASSYGASTDTQYF.